The clone carrying this T cell receptor (beta chain) has a single count. The data were taken from a study of graft-versus-host responses after intestinal transplantation. Data came from immunoSEQ multiplex PCR; TCRdb stores just in-frame clones and leaves some out. The sample consists of about 97,000 clones, around 90% of them appearing once. This CDR3 is 14 amino acids long. V lost 6 bases, J lost 0 bases, and 8 bases lay in between. Germline CDR1 is SGHTA and CDR2 is FQGNSA. Sequenced material: PBMCs, taken roughly 450 days after intestinal transplant. The TCR comes from a human patient who received an intestinal transplant, so some T cells may come from the graft donor. The chain joins TRBV7-2 to TRBJ1-4; no clear D gene. The CDR3 coding sequence is TGTGCCAGCAGAGGAGTTGCAACTAATGAAAAACTGTTTTTT. Protein: CASRGVATNEKLFF.